This is a list of T cell receptor beta chains from one sample in a study of T cells in tuberculosis. Assay used: immunoSEQ multiplex PCR; TCRdb lists only in-frame clones, some missing. The sample includes roughly 45,000 clones, about 94% of them seen just once. Sequenced input: PBMCs. The receptors originated from a donor between 10 and 35 years old with latent tuberculosis or without tuberculosis infection. Some clones in this sample may be carry-over from other donors' samples. CDR3s include the opening cysteine and the closing phenylalanine or tryptophan. The D gene is left open where the match is weak. Clone size is stated in some rows and not others, as once, few, many or a class when expanded.

CDR3aa: CASSLERGVGANVLTF
CDR3nt: TGTGCCAGCAGCTTAGAAAGGGGCGTTGGGGCCAACGTCCTGACTTTC
j_gene: TRBJ2-6
len: 16
abundance: NA
v_gene: TRBV7-6
d_gene: NA

CDR3aa: CASSPDNRSNQPQHF
CDR3nt: TGTGCCAGCAGTCCTGACAATAGGAGCAATCAGCCCCAGCATTTT
j_gene: TRBJ1-5
len: 15
abundance: NA
v_gene: TRBV6-6
d_gene: NA

CDR3aa: CSARKGGAGETQYF
CDR3nt: TGCAGCGCCCGAAAGGGAGGCGCGGGGGAGACCCAGTACTTC
j_gene: TRBJ2-5
len: 14
abundance: NA
v_gene: TRBV29-1
d_gene: NA

CDR3aa: CASSPNGLGEQYF
CDR3nt: TGCGCCAGCAGCCCAAACGGACTGGGTGAGCAGTACTTC
j_gene: TRBJ2-7
len: 13
abundance: NA
v_gene: TRBV4-1
d_gene: NA

CDR3aa: CAWGLPVAPVGQPQHF
CDR3nt: TGTGCCTGGGGGCTTCCAGTGGCTCCGGTAGGTCAGCCCCAGCATTTT
j_gene: TRBJ1-5
len: 16
abundance: NA
v_gene: TRBV30
d_gene: NA

CDR3aa: CASSLGDRDNEKLFF
CDR3nt: TGTGCCAGCAGCTTAGGGGACAGAGATAATGAAAAACTGTTTTTT
j_gene: TRBJ1-4
len: 15
abundance: NA
v_gene: TRBV11-2
d_gene: TRBD1

CDR3aa: CATSRESAANTGELFF
CDR3nt: TGTGCCACCAGCAGAGAATCAGCGGCGAACACCGGGGAGCTGTTTTTT
j_gene: TRBJ2-2
len: 16
abundance: NA
v_gene: TRBV15
d_gene: NA

CDR3aa: CASSTGTGMYHEQFF
CDR3nt: TGTGCCAGCAGCACCGGGACAGGGATGTATCATGAGCAGTTCTTC
j_gene: TRBJ2-1
len: 15
abundance: NA
v_gene: TRBV27
d_gene: TRBD1

CDR3aa: CASRGTSGTANTGELFF
CDR3nt: TGTGCCAGCAGGGGCACTAGCGGAACCGCGAACACCGGGGAGCTGTTTTTT
j_gene: TRBJ2-2
len: 17
abundance: NA
v_gene: TRBV7-3
d_gene: TRBD2

CDR3aa: CAWSVSTADTQYF
CDR3nt: TGTGCCTGGAGTGTATCAACGGCAGATACGCAGTATTTT
j_gene: TRBJ2-3
len: 13
abundance: NA
v_gene: TRBV30
d_gene: NA

CDR3aa: CASSLYGQKAFF
CDR3nt: TGTGCCAGCAGCCTATACGGACAGAAAGCTTTCTTT
j_gene: TRBJ1-1
len: 12
abundance: NA
v_gene: TRBV13
d_gene: NA

CDR3aa: CASSQDAASNQPQHF
CDR3nt: TGCGCCAGCAGCCAAGATGCGGCTAGCAATCAGCCCCAGCATTTT
j_gene: TRBJ1-5
len: 15
abundance: once
v_gene: TRBV4-1
d_gene: NA

CDR3aa: CASSGWLLKTDVSYNEQFF
CDR3nt: TGTGCCAGCAGCGGTTGGTTACTAAAGACAGACGTCTCCTACAATGAGCAGTTCTTC
j_gene: TRBJ2-1
len: 19
abundance: once
v_gene: TRBV5-6
d_gene: NA

CDR3aa: CASSGGLAISEQFF
CDR3nt: TGTGCCAGCAGCGGAGGGTTAGCTATCAGTGAGCAGTTCTTC
j_gene: TRBJ2-1
len: 14
abundance: NA
v_gene: TRBV11-1
d_gene: NA

CDR3aa: CASSKARDRVPKNIQYF
CDR3nt: TGTGCCAGCAGCAAAGCGCGAGACAGGGTGCCCAAAAACATTCAGTACTTC
j_gene: TRBJ2-4
len: 17
abundance: NA
v_gene: TRBV21-1
d_gene: NA

CDR3aa: CASIAGVDYGYTF
CDR3nt: TGTGCCAGCATCGCGGGTGTCGACTATGGCTACACCTTC
j_gene: TRBJ1-2
len: 13
abundance: NA
v_gene: TRBV2
d_gene: NA

CDR3aa: CASSDRDTYGHTF
CDR3nt: TGTGCCAGCAGCGACCGGGACACCTATGGCCACACCTTC
j_gene: TRBJ1-2
len: 13
abundance: NA
v_gene: TRBV27
d_gene: NA

CDR3aa: CASSLSTEYSNQPQHF
CDR3nt: TGTGCCAGCAGTTTGAGTACCGAATATAGCAATCAGCCCCAGCATTTT
j_gene: TRBJ1-5
len: 16
abundance: NA
v_gene: TRBV28
d_gene: NA

CDR3aa: CASSQSTQGREKLFF
CDR3nt: TGTGCCAGCAGCCAATCGACACAGGGTAGAGAAAAACTGTTTTTT
j_gene: TRBJ1-4
len: 15
abundance: once
v_gene: TRBV16
d_gene: NA

CDR3aa: CASSSRTGINTEAFF
CDR3nt: TGTGCCAGCAGCTCACGGACAGGGATAAACACTGAAGCTTTCTTT
j_gene: TRBJ1-1
len: 15
abundance: NA
v_gene: TRBV5-4
d_gene: TRBD1

CDR3aa: CASRTLSGALYEQYF
CDR3nt: TGTGCCAGCCGGACCCTCAGCGGGGCCCTCTACGAGCAGTACTTC
j_gene: TRBJ2-7
len: 15
abundance: NA
v_gene: TRBV27
d_gene: TRBD2

CDR3aa: CAWSGTRGMDGYTF
CDR3nt: TGTGCCTGGAGTGGTACAAGGGGCATGGATGGCTACACCTTC
j_gene: TRBJ1-2
len: 14
abundance: NA
v_gene: TRBV30
d_gene: NA

CDR3aa: CASSVSGRADEQFF
CDR3nt: TGTGCCAGCAGCGTTAGCGGGAGAGCAGATGAGCAGTTCTTC
j_gene: TRBJ2-1
len: 14
abundance: few
v_gene: TRBV9
d_gene: TRBD2

CDR3aa: CASSLVLRQGDDGYTF
CDR3nt: TGCGCCAGCAGCTTGGTTCTTAGGCAGGGGGACGATGGCTACACCTTC
j_gene: TRBJ1-2
len: 16
abundance: once
v_gene: TRBV5-1
d_gene: TRBD1

CDR3aa: CSVEDRGYPSGRHLVRDTQYF
CDR3nt: TGCAGCGTTGAAGACCGGGGGTACCCTAGCGGGAGACATTTAGTAAGAGATACGCAGTATTTT
j_gene: TRBJ2-3
len: 21
abundance: NA
v_gene: TRBV29-1
d_gene: TRBD2

CDR3aa: CASSYSTGTAYEQYF
CDR3nt: TGTGCCAGCAGTTACTCGACCGGGACAGCCTACGAGCAGTACTTC
j_gene: TRBJ2-7
len: 15
abundance: NA
v_gene: TRBV6-5
d_gene: TRBD1

CDR3aa: CASSLSRMSGTEAFF
CDR3nt: TGTGCCAGCAGCTTGTCTCGGATGTCGGGCACTGAAGCTTTCTTT
j_gene: TRBJ1-1
len: 15
abundance: NA
v_gene: TRBV5-5
d_gene: NA

CDR3aa: CASSYEDATNEKLFF
CDR3nt: TGTGCCAGCAGTTACGAGGATGCAACTAATGAAAAACTGTTTTTT
j_gene: TRBJ1-4
len: 15
abundance: once
v_gene: TRBV6-5
d_gene: NA

CDR3aa: CASSVLGNTIYF
CDR3nt: TGTGCCAGCTCAGTCCTAGGAAACACCATATATTTT
j_gene: TRBJ1-3
len: 12
abundance: NA
v_gene: TRBV18
d_gene: NA

CDR3aa: CASSQEWGQRTDTQYF
CDR3nt: TGCGCCAGCAGCCAAGAGTGGGGACAGCGCACAGATACGCAGTATTTT
j_gene: TRBJ2-3
len: 16
abundance: NA
v_gene: TRBV4-3
d_gene: TRBD1

CDR3aa: CASSPQGQPGETQYF
CDR3nt: TGTGCCAGCAGCCCCCAAGGACAGCCAGGGGAGACCCAGTACTTC
j_gene: TRBJ2-5
len: 15
abundance: once
v_gene: TRBV2
d_gene: NA

CDR3aa: CASSQTGVGTEAFF
CDR3nt: TGCGCCAGCAGCCAAACAGGGGTTGGCACTGAAGCTTTCTTT
j_gene: TRBJ1-1
len: 14
abundance: NA
v_gene: TRBV4-3
d_gene: TRBD1

CDR3aa: CASSPPSRADEQFF
CDR3nt: TGTGCCAGCTCACCACCTAGCAGGGCAGATGAGCAGTTCTTC
j_gene: TRBJ2-1
len: 14
abundance: NA
v_gene: TRBV18
d_gene: NA

CDR3aa: CASSPFSFYFIRGGNTEAFF
CDR3nt: TGTGCCAGCAGTCCCTTCTCATTCTACTTTATAAGGGGAGGGAACACTGAAGCTTTCTTT
j_gene: TRBJ1-1
len: 20
abundance: NA
v_gene: TRBV28
d_gene: NA

CDR3aa: CSVVTGGSIYGYTF
CDR3nt: TGCAGCGTTGTGACGGGGGGATCAATCTATGGCTACACCTTC
j_gene: TRBJ1-2
len: 14
abundance: NA
v_gene: TRBV29-1
d_gene: NA

CDR3aa: CAISSGLYEQYF
CDR3nt: TGTGCCATCAGTTCAGGACTCTACGAGCAGTACTTC
j_gene: TRBJ2-7
len: 12
abundance: NA
v_gene: TRBV10-3
d_gene: NA

CDR3aa: CASRHDRAYGYTF
CDR3nt: TGCGCCAGCAGGCACGACAGGGCGTATGGCTACACCTTC
j_gene: TRBJ1-2
len: 13
abundance: NA
v_gene: TRBV5-1
d_gene: TRBD1

CDR3aa: CASSPDTYSNQPQHF
CDR3nt: TGTGCCAGCTCACCAGACACGTATAGCAATCAGCCCCAGCATTTT
j_gene: TRBJ1-5
len: 15
abundance: few
v_gene: TRBV18
d_gene: NA

CDR3aa: CSVVSGNSHEQYF
CDR3nt: TGCAGCGTTGTTTCGGGGAATTCCCACGAGCAGTACTTC
j_gene: TRBJ2-7
len: 13
abundance: NA
v_gene: TRBV29-1
d_gene: NA

CDR3aa: CASSLWGQGSETQYF
CDR3nt: TGTGCCAGCAGCTTGTGGGGACAGGGCTCGGAGACCCAGTACTTC
j_gene: TRBJ2-5
len: 15
abundance: NA
v_gene: TRBV5-6
d_gene: TRBD1

CDR3aa: CASSLVQVGVVLFF
CDR3nt: TGTGCCAGCAGCTTAGTACAGGTTGGGGTGGTGCTGTTTTTT
j_gene: TRBJ2-2
len: 14
abundance: NA
v_gene: TRBV7-2
d_gene: NA

CDR3aa: CAISGFPGELFF
CDR3nt: TGTGCCATCAGCGGGTTTCCCGGGGAGCTGTTTTTT
j_gene: TRBJ2-2
len: 12
abundance: NA
v_gene: TRBV10-3
d_gene: NA

CDR3aa: CASSGRTGSTGELFF
CDR3nt: TGTGCCAGCAGTGGGAGGACAGGAAGCACCGGGGAGCTGTTTTTT
j_gene: TRBJ2-2
len: 15
abundance: once
v_gene: TRBV25-1
d_gene: TRBD1

CDR3aa: CASSLSYDRVAPKKETQYF
CDR3nt: TGTGCCAGCAGCTTAAGCTACGACAGGGTGGCACCCAAAAAAGAGACCCAGTACTTC
j_gene: TRBJ2-5
len: 19
abundance: NA
v_gene: TRBV11-3
d_gene: TRBD1

CDR3aa: CASSQPVAGATDTQYF
CDR3nt: TGCGCCAGCAGCCAGCCAGTTGCGGGAGCTACAGATACGCAGTATTTT
j_gene: TRBJ2-3
len: 16
abundance: few
v_gene: TRBV4-3
d_gene: TRBD2

CDR3aa: CASSYSASYGYNEQFF
CDR3nt: TGTGCCAGCAGTTACTCGGCTAGCTATGGATACAATGAGCAGTTCTTC
j_gene: TRBJ2-1
len: 16
abundance: NA
v_gene: TRBV6-5
d_gene: NA

CDR3aa: CASSQVGDRGHYGYTF
CDR3nt: TGTGCCAGCAGCCAAGTAGGGGACAGGGGCCACTATGGCTACACCTTC
j_gene: TRBJ1-2
len: 16
abundance: NA
v_gene: TRBV4-2
d_gene: TRBD1

CDR3aa: CASSLQGDNSPLHF
CDR3nt: TGTGCCAGCAGCTTGCAAGGGGATAATTCACCCCTCCACTTT
j_gene: TRBJ1-6
len: 14
abundance: once
v_gene: TRBV7-8
d_gene: NA

CDR3aa: CASSAFPRDTGELFF
CDR3nt: TGTGCCAGCAGCGCGTTCCCCCGTGACACCGGGGAGCTGTTTTTT
j_gene: TRBJ2-2
len: 15
abundance: once
v_gene: TRBV9
d_gene: NA

CDR3aa: CASSLDGEDEQFF
CDR3nt: TGTGCCAGCAGCCTGGACGGGGAGGATGAGCAGTTCTTC
j_gene: TRBJ2-1
len: 13
abundance: NA
v_gene: TRBV6-5
d_gene: NA

CDR3aa: CASSIRGNTEAFF
CDR3nt: TGTGCCAGCAGCATCAGGGGGAACACTGAAGCTTTCTTT
j_gene: TRBJ1-1
len: 13
abundance: NA
v_gene: TRBV13
d_gene: NA

CDR3aa: CASSSGQNYGYTF
CDR3nt: TGTGCCAGCAGCTCTGGACAGAACTATGGCTACACCTTC
j_gene: TRBJ1-2
len: 13
abundance: NA
v_gene: TRBV7-2
d_gene: NA

CDR3aa: CARSFLTGSSYEQYF
CDR3nt: TGTGCCAGAAGCTTTTTAACGGGATCCTCCTACGAGCAGTACTTC
j_gene: TRBJ2-7
len: 15
abundance: NA
v_gene: TRBV5-3
d_gene: NA